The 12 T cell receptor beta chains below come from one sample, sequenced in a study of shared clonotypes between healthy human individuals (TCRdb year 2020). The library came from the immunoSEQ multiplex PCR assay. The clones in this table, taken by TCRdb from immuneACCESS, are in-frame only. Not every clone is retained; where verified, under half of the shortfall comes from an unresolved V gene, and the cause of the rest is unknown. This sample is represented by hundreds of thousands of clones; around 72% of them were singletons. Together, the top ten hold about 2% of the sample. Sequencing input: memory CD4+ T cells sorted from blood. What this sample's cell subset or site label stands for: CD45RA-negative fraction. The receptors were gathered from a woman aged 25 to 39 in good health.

CDR3 in amino acids: CASSSRDRYEQYF. CDR3 nucleotides: TGTGCCAGCAGTTCGCGGGACCGATACGAGCAGTACTTC. The J gene is TRBJ2-7, the V gene TRBV6-5, with D tentatively TRBD2 (6 bases). Germline CDR1 and CDR2: MNHEY and SVGAGI. Trimming shortened V by 4 bases and J by 4 bases, and 11 bases separated the two germline ends. CDR3 length equals 13 residues.

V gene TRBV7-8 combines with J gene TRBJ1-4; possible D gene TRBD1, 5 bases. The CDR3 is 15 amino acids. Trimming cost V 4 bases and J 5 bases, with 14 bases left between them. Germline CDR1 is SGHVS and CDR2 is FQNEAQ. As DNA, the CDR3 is TGTGCCAGCAGCTCCCGGGACGGTGTGAATGAAAAACTGTTTTTT. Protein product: CASSSRDGVNEKLFF.

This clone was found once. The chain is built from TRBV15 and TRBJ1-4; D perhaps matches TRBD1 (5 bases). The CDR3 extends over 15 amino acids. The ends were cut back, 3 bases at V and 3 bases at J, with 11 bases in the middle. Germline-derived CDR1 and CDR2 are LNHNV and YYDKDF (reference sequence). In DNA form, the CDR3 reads TGTGCCACCAGCAGGCCGGCAGGGTCTAATGAAAAACTGTTTTTT. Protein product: CATSRPAGSNEKLFF.

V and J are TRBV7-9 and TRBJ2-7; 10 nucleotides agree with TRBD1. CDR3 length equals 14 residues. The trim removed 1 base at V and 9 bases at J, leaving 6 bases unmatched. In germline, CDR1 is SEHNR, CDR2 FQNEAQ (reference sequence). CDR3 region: CASSLGQGADTQYF. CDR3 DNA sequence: TGTGCCAGCAGCTTAGGACAGGGGGCCGATACGCAGTACTTC.

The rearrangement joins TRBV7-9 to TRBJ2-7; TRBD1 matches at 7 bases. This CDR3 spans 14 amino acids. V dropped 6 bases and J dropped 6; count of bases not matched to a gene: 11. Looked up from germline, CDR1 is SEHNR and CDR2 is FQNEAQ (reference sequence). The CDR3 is CASSPDRVLGEQYF. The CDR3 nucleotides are TGTGCCAGCAGTCCTGACAGGGTCCTGGGCGAGCAGTACTTC.

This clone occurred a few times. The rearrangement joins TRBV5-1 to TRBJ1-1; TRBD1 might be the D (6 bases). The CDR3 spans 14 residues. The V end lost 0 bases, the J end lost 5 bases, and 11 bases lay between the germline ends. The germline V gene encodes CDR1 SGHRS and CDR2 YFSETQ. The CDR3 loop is CASSLDREGTEAFF. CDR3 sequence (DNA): TGCGCCAGCAGCTTGGACAGGGAGGGAACTGAAGCTTTCTTT.

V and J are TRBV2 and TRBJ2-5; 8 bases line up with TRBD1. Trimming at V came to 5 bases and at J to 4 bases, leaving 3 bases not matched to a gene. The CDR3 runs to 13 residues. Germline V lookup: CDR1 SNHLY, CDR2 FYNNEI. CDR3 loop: CASSLDRAETQYF. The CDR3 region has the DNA TGTGCCAGCAGTCTGGACAGGGCAGAGACCCAGTACTTC.

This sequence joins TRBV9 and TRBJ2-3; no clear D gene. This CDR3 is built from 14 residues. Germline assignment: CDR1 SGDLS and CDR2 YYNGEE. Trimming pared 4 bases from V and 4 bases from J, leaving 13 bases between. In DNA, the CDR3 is TGTGCCAGCAGCACCGGCTTAGGAGCAGATACGCAGTATTTT. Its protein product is CASSTGLGADTQYF.

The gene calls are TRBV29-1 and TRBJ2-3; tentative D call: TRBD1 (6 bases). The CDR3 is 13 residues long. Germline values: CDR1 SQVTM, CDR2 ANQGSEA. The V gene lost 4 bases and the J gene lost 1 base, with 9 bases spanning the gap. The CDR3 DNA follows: TGCAGCGTTGGGAACAGGGGCACAGATACGCAGTATTTT. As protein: CSVGNRGTDTQYF.

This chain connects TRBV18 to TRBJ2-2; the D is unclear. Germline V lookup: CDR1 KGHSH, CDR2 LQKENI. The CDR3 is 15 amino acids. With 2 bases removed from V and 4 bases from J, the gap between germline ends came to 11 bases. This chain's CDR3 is CASSPWQPGTGELFF. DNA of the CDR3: TGTGCCAGCTCACCATGGCAGCCAGGCACCGGGGAGCTGTTTTTT.

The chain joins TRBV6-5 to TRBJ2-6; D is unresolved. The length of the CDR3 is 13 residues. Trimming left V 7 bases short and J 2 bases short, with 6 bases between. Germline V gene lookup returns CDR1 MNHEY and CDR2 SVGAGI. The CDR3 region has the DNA TGTGCCAGCACCAAGGCTGGGGCCAACGTCCTGACTTTC. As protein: CASTKAGANVLTF.

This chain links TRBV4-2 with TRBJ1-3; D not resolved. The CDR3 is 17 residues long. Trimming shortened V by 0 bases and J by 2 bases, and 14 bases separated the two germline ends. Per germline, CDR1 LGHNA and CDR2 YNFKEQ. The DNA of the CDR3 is TGTGCCAGCAGCCAAGATCATCGGCTTGTCGCTGGAAACACCATATATTTT. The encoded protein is CASSQDHRLVAGNTIYF.